These T cell receptor beta chains were read from a single sample in a study of CD8 T cells in ankylosing spondylitis. TCRdb re-derived calls from the 5' RACE reads in MiXCR, one entry per CDR3 protein. The sample yields approximately 150,000 distinct CDR3 sequences, 25% to 35% seen once. The sequencing sample was made of synovial fluid, either unsorted or a sorted T cell fraction (not recorded which). These receptors came from a male donor with ankylosing spondylitis. Each CDR3 is given with its conserved first and last residue. Each record gives: V gene, clone size, D gene, J gene, CDR3 protein, CDR3 DNA. D genes are given only for firm matches. The size of a clone is reported for some rows only, either as once, few or many, or as a class for expanded clones.

TRBV20-1,NA,NA,TRBJ1-4,CSARDWTSREEKLFF,TGCAGTGCTAGAGATTGGACATCGAGGGAGGAAAAACTGTTTTTT
TRBV13,NA,NA,TRBJ1-1,CASSLGETEMNTEAFF,TGTGCCAGCAGCTTAGGGGAGACCGAGATGAACACTGAAGCTTTCTTT
TRBV18,many,NA,TRBJ2-3,CASSPPSPDTQYF,TGTGCCAGCTCACCACCTTCCCCAGATACGCAGTATTTT
TRBV20-1,NA,NA,TRBJ1-1,CSATGPMNTEAFF,TGCAGTGCAACCGGGCCCATGAACACTGAAGCTTTCTTT
TRBV24-1,few,TRBD1,TRBJ2-3,CATSETGTGRSTDTQYF,TGTGCCACCAGTGAAACCGGGACAGGAAGGTCGACAGATACGCAGTATTTT
TRBV20-1,few,NA,TRBJ2-7,CSANRAAEQYF,TGCAGTGCTAACCGGGCGGCCGAGCAGTACTTC
TRBV24-1,NA,TRBD1,TRBJ2-2,CATSDATGAAGTGELFF,TGTGCCACCAGTGATGCCACAGGGGCCGCAGGGACCGGGGAGCTGTTTTTT
TRBV12-3/TRBV12-4,many,TRBD2,TRBJ2-1,CASSVVSSGSYEQFF,TGTGCCAGCAGTGTCGTGTCTAGCGGGAGTTATGAGCAGTTCTTC
TRBV20-1,NA,NA,TRBJ2-3,CSASLSGSTDTQYF,TGCAGTGCTAGTCTTAGCGGAAGCACAGATACGCAGTATTTT
TRBV12-3/TRBV12-4,many,NA,TRBJ1-1,CASSPRQNTEAFF,TGTGCCAGCAGTCCCAGACAAAACACTGAAGCTTTCTTT
TRBV7-8,few,NA,TRBJ1-3,CASSLVDLGYSGNTIYF,TGTGCCAGCAGCTTAGTAGATCTGGGATACTCTGGAAACACCATATATTTT
TRBV3-1,many,TRBD2,TRBJ2-2,CASSRPAGKDTGELFF,TGTGCCAGCAGCCGTCCAGCGGGAAAGGACACCGGGGAGCTGTTTTTT
TRBV12-3/TRBV12-4,once,TRBD2,TRBJ2-3,CASSPRLAGGPGTQYF,TGTGCCAGCAGTCCTCGACTAGCGGGGGGGCCTGGTACGCAGTATTTT
TRBV18,few,NA,TRBJ2-3,CASSSVIGAGGTDTQYF,TGTGCCAGCTCAAGCGTCATAGGAGCCGGTGGCACAGATACGCAGTATTTT
TRBV14,few,NA,TRBJ2-2,CASSREVLTGELFF,TGTGCCAGCAGCCGCGAGGTCCTCACCGGGGAGCTGTTTTTT
TRBV20-1,NA,NA,TRBJ2-7,CSASKAGIYEQYF,TGCAGTGCTAGTAAGGCAGGCATCTACGAGCAGTACTTC
TRBV12-3/TRBV12-4,few,NA,TRBJ1-1,CASRGRTEAFF,TGTGCCAGCAGGGGGAGGACTGAAGCTTTCTTT